This record concerns one T cell receptor beta chain sequence. Its antigen is unknown. A single base separates this from a much larger clone, so it may be a read error. Library method: PCR. The sequencer listed for this sample is Illumina HiSeq 2500. Unique molecular identifiers were incorporated into TCR beta cDNA libraries to reduce PCR and sequencing biases. Roughly 0.5 million cDNA molecules were obtained per 1 to 10 million input T cells, so each molecule approximated one T cell. The same protocol used for the earlier healthy control dataset was applied to prepare and sequence the patient libraries. Within a given batch, samples were prepared together, multiplexed and sequenced on the same HiSeq lane. The source study handled its data this way. MIGEC handled the raw barcoded reads, throwing out single-read molecular identifier groups before consensus assembly and CDR3 extraction. Clonotype tables were post-analysed with VDJtools, normalizing diversity by down-sampling all datasets to the smallest sample size. Repertoire overlap clustering matched CDR3 amino acid but not nucleotide sequences to correct batch-related cross-sample contamination. Clones were called with MiXCR by TCRdb after fastp trimmed the public reads at Q25, and only in-frame beta chains were retained. Rows are combined by CDR3 protein, so each entry shows the most common genes and DNA. Here the V and J calls rest on TCRdb's processing, not on the authors' analysis. The sample includes hundreds of thousands of distinct CDR3 sequences, with 30% observed a single time. Of the sample, around 0.6% is held by the ten largest clones.

To demonstrate the VDJtools post-analysis software, TCR beta repertoires were profiled from the peripheral blood of more than ten young patients with multiple sclerosis. The patients with multiple sclerosis were children and adolescents between about 6 and 16 years of age. The sample originates from a study of post-analysis software for immune sequencing data (dated by TCRdb to 2014 to 2015). For context, the study as a whole: Recorded disease courses included relapsing-remitting, secondary progressive and progressive-relapsing multiple sclerosis, with some patients lacking subtype annotation. The patient repertoires were compared against about a dozen previously published healthy control repertoires obtained from donors aged roughly 6 to 28 years. A subset of samples was prepared in parallel using single-end sample barcoding, then pooled and co-amplified after Illumina adapter ligation.

The CDR3 spans 12 residues, from the cysteine through the phenylalanine. Of the read, only the CDR3 DNA is kept; its 36 bases are in frame from base 1. CDR1 and CDR2 are drawn from the germline V gene: WSHSY, SAAADI. V drops 6 bases and J drops 7 bases, leaving 13 bases in between. Study-wide conclusions, independent of this receptor: Direct clustering with F measure revealed strong co-clustering of samples prepared in the same batch, which led to a batch-effect correction. A handful of TRBV segments, including TRBV5-6, TRBV5-1 and TRBV20-1, were significantly more frequent in patients than controls. The control group was slightly older than the multiple sclerosis patient group. Normalized Chao1 diversity was significantly lower in multiple sclerosis patients than controls, suggesting substantial peripheral T-cell clonal expansion.

Specimen: blood. The sequence joins TRBV10-2 to TRBJ2-7, with a weak D call of TRBD2 (6 bases match). The sequence was collected from a girl between 10 and 17 years old with multiple sclerosis. The DNA sequence reads TGCGCCAGCAGCCAGCGGGTGCTGGAGCAGTACTTC. Translated, this gives CASSQRVLEQYF.